The T cell receptor (beta chain) described here comes from a study of T cells and copy number aberrations in small-cell lung cancer. Study-level points and caveats: Findings need validation given the study's small sample size.

A word on this clone: The antigen is unknown.

Donors had limited-stage small-cell lung cancer, resected between about 2008 and 2020. All donors had upfront surgery without preoperative chemotherapy, radiotherapy or any immunotherapy. Profiling relied on immunoSEQ multiplex PCR, and the TCRdb table lists in-frame clones only, not all of them. This repertoire shows about 2,600 clones, 82% found once; its top ten account for over 9.5%. V was pared by 3 bases and J by 1 base, with 0 bases between. The CDR3 extends over 11 amino acids. Germline values: CDR1 MNHNS, CDR2 SASEGT. The receptor comes from a man aged 65 to 85 with small cell lung cancer. The V call is TRBV6-1, the J call TRBJ1-2; D remains ambiguous. Material for sequencing was normal tissue next to the tumor. The DNA for the CDR3 is TGTGCCAGCAGTGATAACTATGGCTACACCTTC. Its protein is CASSDNYGYTF.